The present T cell receptor (beta chain) was sequenced within a study of control samples from healthy donors and cancer patients. CDR1 ENHRY and CDR2 SYGVKD come from the germline V gene. V shed 0 bases and J shed 3 bases, with 11 bases lying between them. The CDR3 contains 16 residues. TCRdb keeps only in-frame clones here, not all; method: immunoSEQ multiplex PCR. The sample records 150,000 to 200,000 clones, roughly 94% being singletons. V usage is TRBV10-3 and J usage is TRBJ2-2; D is possibly TRBD1 or TRBD2 (7 bases each). This sequence was found in a man in his 60s with colorectal cancer. The sample was PBMCs. DNA for the CDR3: TGTGCCATCAGTGAGTCCAGGGGGAGGGACACCGGGGAGCTGTTTTTT. Translated: CAISESRGRDTGELFF.